These 5 T cell receptor beta chains were sequenced from one sample in a study of cytomegalovirus exposure and HLA in healthy donors. Amplification used 60 Vbeta primers and 13 Jbeta primers. TCRdb's table, derived via immunoSEQ multiplex PCR, lists solely in-frame clones and lacks some. The profile covers around 190,000 clones, with around 78% appearing a single time and about 2.1% taken by the ten largest. What was sequenced was PBMCs. The receptor set was obtained from a young man in good health and CMV-seronegative.

This rearrangement joins TRBV29-1 to TRBJ1-3; no clear D. The CDR3 totals 11 residues. Germline V gives CDR1 SQVTM, CDR2 ANQGSEA. CDR3 bases: TGCGGAGTCGGCTCTGGAAACACCATATATTTT. It translates to CGVGSGNTIYF.

The J gene is TRBJ2-3, the V gene TRBV19, with 8 positions matching TRBD1. With V trimmed by 7 bases and J by 1 base, 1 base remained unmatched. Germline values: CDR1 LNHDA, CDR2 SQIVND (reference sequence). CDR3 length: 13 amino acids. CDR3 DNA sequence: TGTGCCAGTAAGACAGGGGGCACAGATACGCAGTATTTT. Protein product: CASKTGGTDTQYF. The full variable domain, completed using reference TRBV19 and TRBJ2-3, is DGGITQSPKYLFRKEGQNVTLSCEQNLNHDAMYWYRQDPGQGLRLIYYSQIVNDFQKGDIAEGYSVSREKKESFPLTVTSAQKNPTAFYLCASKTGGTDTQYFGPGTRLTVL.

The J gene is TRBJ2-5, the V gene TRBV4-1; tentative D call: TRBD2 (5 bases). Trimming left V 0 bases short and J 5 bases short, with 13 bases between. CDR3 size: 15 residues. CDR1 MGHRA and CDR2 YSYEKL come from the germline V gene. CDR3 residues: CASSQDQGSRETQYF. Here the CDR3 DNA reads TGCGCCAGCAGCCAAGATCAAGGGAGTAGGGAGACCCAGTACTTC.

The gene calls are TRBV5-8 and TRBJ2-5; possible D gene TRBD1, 6 bases. The V and J ends lost 0 bases and 4 bases respectively, with 22 bases between them. The CDR3 runs 18 residues. The germline V gene has CDR1 SGHTS and CDR2 YDEGEE. As DNA, the CDR3 is TGTGCCAGCAGCTTGGCCGGTACAGGGTCATGGGCTAGAGAGACCCAGTACTTC. Its protein is CASSLAGTGSWARETQYF.

This sequence joins TRBV7-9 and TRBJ2-7; D unclear. Trimming shortened V by 5 bases and J by 2 bases, and 13 bases separated the two germline ends. The CDR3 has 14 residues. Germline values: CDR1 SEHNR, CDR2 FQNEAQ (reference sequence). CDR3 loop: CASSPGMLTYEQYF. CDR3 DNA sequence: TGTGCCAGCAGCCCAGGTATGCTTACCTACGAGCAGTACTTC.